A selection of T cell receptor beta chains follows, all from one sample in a study of blood T cell repertoires in COVID-19. Only in-frame clones appear in the TCRdb table, and some are missing; sequencing was by immunoSEQ multiplex PCR. The sample gives roughly 150,000 clones, just over 90% of which show up once; about 4.9% is in the top ten. The material sequenced was peripheral blood. The receptors originated from a man aged 18 to 35 with COVID-19, enrolled during active disease. Each CDR3 is given with its conserved first and last residue. Fields, in order: CDR3 DNA, CDR3 protein, V gene, clone size, D gene, J gene. A D gene is named only where the DNA matches it firmly. Clone sizes are given selectively: once, few, many, or a class where the clone is expanded.

CDR3 DNA: TGTGCCAGCTCACCACTTGGTGGCAGGGCTTATGGCTACACCTTC
CDR3 protein: CASSPLGGRAYGYTF
V gene: TRBV18
clone size: NA
D gene: NA
J gene: TRBJ1-2

CDR3 DNA: TGTGCCAGCACCCGGTCCCGGGGAGGCCAAGAGACCCAGTACTTC
CDR3 protein: CASTRSRGGQETQYF
V gene: TRBV7-6
clone size: once
D gene: NA
J gene: TRBJ2-5

CDR3 DNA: TGTGCCACCAGCCGATCACTAGCGGGAGAGGATGAGCAGTTCTTC
CDR3 protein: CATSRSLAGEDEQFF
V gene: TRBV24-1
clone size: NA
D gene: TRBD2
J gene: TRBJ2-1

CDR3 DNA: TGTGCCAGCAGCTCCCCGGGACAGGGGGAGGGTACGCAGTATTTT
CDR3 protein: CASSSPGQGEGTQYF
V gene: TRBV5-6
clone size: NA
D gene: TRBD1
J gene: TRBJ2-3

CDR3 DNA: TGCGCCAGCAGCTTGGAAGGGGCTACAAGGAGAGGCTACACCTTC
CDR3 protein: CASSLEGATRRGYTF
V gene: TRBV5-1
clone size: NA
D gene: NA
J gene: TRBJ1-2

CDR3 DNA: TGTGCCAGCAGTTTCCCGGGGTACTACGAGCAGTACTTC
CDR3 protein: CASSFPGYYEQYF
V gene: TRBV28
clone size: NA
D gene: NA
J gene: TRBJ2-7

CDR3 DNA: TGTGCCAGCAGTTGGAGTGCAGGGGGCGTCGACGAGCAGTACTTC
CDR3 protein: CASSWSAGGVDEQYF
V gene: TRBV28
clone size: NA
D gene: TRBD1
J gene: TRBJ2-7

CDR3 DNA: TGTGCCAGCAGCTCGGGACTAGCGGGAGAGAGGGATGAGCAGTTCTTC
CDR3 protein: CASSSGLAGERDEQFF
V gene: TRBV7-9
clone size: NA
D gene: TRBD2
J gene: TRBJ2-1

CDR3 DNA: TGTGCCAGCAGTAATCAGGGGGGAGGATACGAGCAGTACTTC
CDR3 protein: CASSNQGGGYEQYF
V gene: TRBV6-2/TRBV6-3
clone size: NA
D gene: NA
J gene: TRBJ2-7

CDR3 DNA: TGTGCCATCAGTGAAGGAGCGTGGGTAGAAGAGACCCAGTACTTC
CDR3 protein: CAISEGAWVEETQYF
V gene: TRBV10-3
clone size: NA
D gene: NA
J gene: TRBJ2-5

CDR3 DNA: TGTGCCAGTAGTGTCGGACTAGCGGGAGGGCAAGATACGCAGTATTTT
CDR3 protein: CASSVGLAGGQDTQYF
V gene: TRBV19
clone size: NA
D gene: TRBD2
J gene: TRBJ2-3

CDR3 DNA: TGTGCCAGCAGCCCCGGGACTAGCGGGCTATACACAGATACGCAGTATTTT
CDR3 protein: CASSPGTSGLYTDTQYF
V gene: TRBV28
clone size: NA
D gene: TRBD2
J gene: TRBJ2-3

CDR3 DNA: TGTGCCTGGAGTGACTATGGCTACACCTTC
CDR3 protein: CAWSDYGYTF
V gene: TRBV7-9
clone size: NA
D gene: NA
J gene: TRBJ1-2

CDR3 DNA: TGTGCCAGCAGCCAAAGGACTACCGCCTACGAGCAGTACTTC
CDR3 protein: CASSQRTTAYEQYF
V gene: TRBV4-2
clone size: NA
D gene: NA
J gene: TRBJ2-7

CDR3 DNA: TGTGCCATCAGTCCCTTAACATCGACCGGGGAGCTGTTTTTT
CDR3 protein: CAISPLTSTGELFF
V gene: TRBV10-3
clone size: NA
D gene: NA
J gene: TRBJ2-2

CDR3 DNA: TGCGCCAGCAGTGATGTAGGGGGCTCTGGCTACACCTTC
CDR3 protein: CASSDVGGSGYTF
V gene: TRBV10-2
clone size: NA
D gene: TRBD1
J gene: TRBJ1-2

CDR3 DNA: TGCGCCAGCAGCGGAGGGACAGGGGGGCCTTACAATGAGCAGTTCTTC
CDR3 protein: CASSGGTGGPYNEQFF
V gene: TRBV5-1
clone size: few
D gene: TRBD1
J gene: TRBJ2-1

CDR3 DNA: TGTGCCTTCACGCTCGGGGGGGCACCCTATCAGCCCCAGCATTTT
CDR3 protein: CAFTLGGAPYQPQHF
V gene: TRBV30
clone size: NA
D gene: NA
J gene: TRBJ1-5

CDR3 DNA: TGTGCCAGCCGGACAGGGTCTAATTCACCCCTCCACTTT
CDR3 protein: CASRTGSNSPLHF
V gene: TRBV19
clone size: NA
D gene: TRBD1
J gene: TRBJ1-6

CDR3 DNA: TGTGCCAGCAGCCCCGGGCCAGGGGGCGGGGCTGGGGCCAACGTCCTGACTTTC
CDR3 protein: CASSPGPGGGAGANVLTF
V gene: TRBV7-9
clone size: NA
D gene: TRBD1
J gene: TRBJ2-6

CDR3 DNA: TGTGCCAGCAGCTTAGGCGAGAATGAGCAGTTCTTC
CDR3 protein: CASSLGENEQFF
V gene: TRBV11-2
clone size: few
D gene: NA
J gene: TRBJ2-1

CDR3 DNA: TGTGCCAGCACCACCGGGGGGGGGTTACTTAATTCACCCCTCCACTTT
CDR3 protein: CASTTGGGLLNSPLHF
V gene: TRBV28
clone size: once
D gene: NA
J gene: TRBJ1-6

CDR3 DNA: TGTGCCAGCAGCTTTGCACCTCCGGGACAGGGGCACAAGAATGAAAAACTGTTTTTT
CDR3 protein: CASSFAPPGQGHKNEKLFF
V gene: TRBV7-9
clone size: few
D gene: TRBD1
J gene: TRBJ1-4

CDR3 DNA: TGTGCCAGCAGCGTAAATTTTTTGGGCCCCGGGGGAGGAAACACCATATATTTT
CDR3 protein: CASSVNFLGPGGGNTIYF
V gene: TRBV9
clone size: NA
D gene: NA
J gene: TRBJ1-3

CDR3 DNA: TGCGCCAGCAGCTTGGCCCCCACCGACAGGGCAGCCTACAATGAGCAGTTCTTC
CDR3 protein: CASSLAPTDRAAYNEQFF
V gene: TRBV5-1
clone size: NA
D gene: TRBD1
J gene: TRBJ2-1

CDR3 DNA: TGCAGCGTTGTGACAGTTTATGGCTACACCTTC
CDR3 protein: CSVVTVYGYTF
V gene: TRBV29-1
clone size: NA
D gene: NA
J gene: TRBJ1-2

CDR3 DNA: TGTGCCAGCACCCACGGCGGGTCAGGGGGCCACTCTGGAAACACCATATATTTT
CDR3 protein: CASTHGGSGGHSGNTIYF
V gene: TRBV5-5
clone size: NA
D gene: TRBD1
J gene: TRBJ1-3

CDR3 DNA: TGTGCCAGCAGTTCGGGGTATGGCTACACCTTC
CDR3 protein: CASSSGYGYTF
V gene: TRBV27
clone size: NA
D gene: NA
J gene: TRBJ1-2

CDR3 DNA: TGTGCCAGCAGCCCCGGGACAGGGGGCTTAGGGTGGGATACGCAGTATTTT
CDR3 protein: CASSPGTGGLGWDTQYF
V gene: TRBV5-6
clone size: NA
D gene: TRBD1
J gene: TRBJ2-3

CDR3 DNA: TGTGCCAGCAGCCCAGGTCCCAGCTCCTACAATGAGCAGTTCTTC
CDR3 protein: CASSPGPSSYNEQFF
V gene: TRBV11-3
clone size: NA
D gene: NA
J gene: TRBJ2-1

CDR3 DNA: TGCAGTGCTAGTCGCTCGGCAGGGTGGGGAGAGACCCAGTACTTC
CDR3 protein: CSASRSAGWGETQYF
V gene: TRBV20-1
clone size: NA
D gene: NA
J gene: TRBJ2-5

CDR3 DNA: TGTGCCAGCAGCTCAGCCTCCAGACTAGCGGGAGGCTACGAGCAGTACTTC
CDR3 protein: CASSSASRLAGGYEQYF
V gene: TRBV7-2
clone size: NA
D gene: TRBD2
J gene: TRBJ2-7

CDR3 DNA: TGTGCCAGCAGCCACCCGGGACACCTGAACACTGAAGCTTTCTTT
CDR3 protein: CASSHPGHLNTEAFF
V gene: TRBV3-1/TRBV3-2
clone size: NA
D gene: NA
J gene: TRBJ1-1

CDR3 DNA: TGTGCCAGCAGCCAAGATCATGCGATGGATACGCAGTATTTT
CDR3 protein: CASSQDHAMDTQYF
V gene: TRBV3-1/TRBV3-2
clone size: NA
D gene: NA
J gene: TRBJ2-3

CDR3 DNA: TGTGCCAGCAGCCGACGTGTGGGGGGTGACAGACCCTACGAGCAGTACTTC
CDR3 protein: CASSRRVGGDRPYEQYF
V gene: TRBV5-4
clone size: once
D gene: NA
J gene: TRBJ2-7

CDR3 DNA: TGTGCCTGGAGCAGGGGGCCGAACACTGAAGCTTTCTTT
CDR3 protein: CAWSRGPNTEAFF
V gene: TRBV30
clone size: NA
D gene: TRBD1
J gene: TRBJ1-1

CDR3 DNA: TGTGCCAGCAGCGTACTAGCGGGAGACACCGGGGAGCTGTTTTTT
CDR3 protein: CASSVLAGDTGELFF
V gene: TRBV9
clone size: few
D gene: TRBD2
J gene: TRBJ2-2

CDR3 DNA: TGTGCCAGCAGGCCCTTTGAGGGGGGGAATGAAAAACTGTTTTTT
CDR3 protein: CASRPFEGGNEKLFF
V gene: TRBV28
clone size: NA
D gene: NA
J gene: TRBJ1-4

CDR3 DNA: TGTGCCAGCAGCCCTCCGGGGGGGTTAAAGGAGACCCAGTACTTC
CDR3 protein: CASSPPGGLKETQYF
V gene: TRBV7-9
clone size: NA
D gene: TRBD2
J gene: TRBJ2-5

CDR3 DNA: TGTGCCAGCAGTTTACTCCCAGGGTTGGGCGGGAGGATCCACGAGCAGTACTTC
CDR3 protein: CASSLLPGLGGRIHEQYF
V gene: TRBV28
clone size: NA
D gene: TRBD2
J gene: TRBJ2-7

CDR3 DNA: TGTGCCAGCAGTTACGGGACTAGCGGGTTCTTAGGGCATGAGCAGTTCTTC
CDR3 protein: CASSYGTSGFLGHEQFF
V gene: TRBV28
clone size: NA
D gene: TRBD2
J gene: TRBJ2-1

CDR3 DNA: TGTGCCAGCAGCCCTTCCGACAGGGGGTGGTCCTACGAGCAGTACTTC
CDR3 protein: CASSPSDRGWSYEQYF
V gene: TRBV5-6
clone size: NA
D gene: TRBD1
J gene: TRBJ2-7

CDR3 DNA: TGCGCCAGCAGCTTGGACAGGGCCGCCTATGGCTACACCTTC
CDR3 protein: CASSLDRAAYGYTF
V gene: TRBV5-1
clone size: once
D gene: NA
J gene: TRBJ1-2

CDR3 DNA: TGTGCCAGCAGGAGGACATTCGGGTTGGCCGGGGAGCTGTTTTTT
CDR3 protein: CASRRTFGLAGELFF
V gene: TRBV9
clone size: NA
D gene: NA
J gene: TRBJ2-2

CDR3 DNA: TGTGCCAGCAGCTTCCCTACGGGATCCTACGAGCAGTACTTC
CDR3 protein: CASSFPTGSYEQYF
V gene: TRBV7-2
clone size: NA
D gene: NA
J gene: TRBJ2-7

CDR3 DNA: TGCGCCAGCAGCCGCGGCACTAGCAGTACCGGACGGGGGGAGCTGTTTTTT
CDR3 protein: CASSRGTSSTGRGELFF
V gene: TRBV4-1
clone size: NA
D gene: NA
J gene: TRBJ2-2

CDR3 DNA: TGTGCCAGCAGCTTATCGGGAGGGCTAACCGGGGAGCTGTTTTTT
CDR3 protein: CASSLSGGLTGELFF
V gene: TRBV7-6
clone size: NA
D gene: TRBD2
J gene: TRBJ2-2

CDR3 DNA: TGTGCCAGCAGGTCCTCAGCGGAGACCAACTATGGCTACACCTTC
CDR3 protein: CASRSSAETNYGYTF
V gene: TRBV6-5
clone size: NA
D gene: NA
J gene: TRBJ1-2

CDR3 DNA: TGTGCCAGCAGTCGGGACAGGGGAGTAGGTCAGCCCCAGCATTTT
CDR3 protein: CASSRDRGVGQPQHF
V gene: TRBV6-5
clone size: NA
D gene: TRBD1
J gene: TRBJ1-5

CDR3 DNA: TGTGCCAGCAGCTTACCAGGGGTGGACTATGGCTACACCTTC
CDR3 protein: CASSLPGVDYGYTF
V gene: TRBV7-9
clone size: NA
D gene: NA
J gene: TRBJ1-2

CDR3 DNA: TGCGCCAGCAGCCACGACAGGCTCTCAGGGGATACGCAGTATTTT
CDR3 protein: CASSHDRLSGDTQYF
V gene: TRBV5-1
clone size: NA
D gene: NA
J gene: TRBJ2-3

CDR3 DNA: TGTGCCAGCAGCTTGTTCCGGACAGGGGGATTAGGCAATCAGCCCCAGCATTTT
CDR3 protein: CASSLFRTGGLGNQPQHF
V gene: TRBV5-6
clone size: NA
D gene: TRBD1
J gene: TRBJ1-5

CDR3 DNA: TGTGCCAGCAGTTTAGGCGGCAGAGCGAGGGAGCAGTACTTC
CDR3 protein: CASSLGGRAREQYF
V gene: TRBV28
clone size: NA
D gene: NA
J gene: TRBJ2-7

CDR3 DNA: TGTGCCAGCAGCTTAGGAGGGACAACCTACGAGCAGTACTTC
CDR3 protein: CASSLGGTTYEQYF
V gene: TRBV7-8
clone size: NA
D gene: NA
J gene: TRBJ2-7

CDR3 DNA: TGTGCCAGGGGGGCAGCCCTCTCTGGAAACACCATATATTTT
CDR3 protein: CARGAALSGNTIYF
V gene: TRBV27
clone size: NA
D gene: NA
J gene: TRBJ1-3